A single sample is the source of the 26 T cell receptor beta chains below, sequenced in a study of vaccination effects on CD4 cells after COVID-19. For these receptors, no antigen is known. Clones were read by immunoSEQ multiplex PCR, and TCRdb kept only the in-frame ones, dropping some. Found here are 45,000 to 55,000 clones, roughly 70% of them singletons; the top ten hold about 7%. Following 10 days of culture, CD4+ T cells were isolated. Participants were vaccinated with two doses of either the BNT162b2 or mRNA-1273 vaccine. The source material was CD4+ T cells from PBMCs cultured without peptide, sampled after COVID-19 vaccination. Receptors were obtained from a human donor who received a COVID-19 vaccine.

The chain combines TRBV7-9 with TRBJ1-4; D uncertain. Trimming pared 5 bases from V and 5 bases from J, leaving 27 bases between. This CDR3 region has 19 residues. Germline loops: CDR1 SEHNR, CDR2 FQNEAQ (reference sequence). The chain's CDR3 is CASSPRDSIRRRENEKLFF. The CDR3, as DNA: TGTGCCAGCAGCCCCCGCGATAGTATCAGACGGAGAGAGAATGAAAAACTGTTTTTT.

The V call is TRBV5-1, the J call TRBJ1-5; no reliable D call. The CDR3 covers 14 residues. Germline lookup yields CDR1 SGHRS and CDR2 YFSETQ. Trimming removed 0 bases at V and 2 bases at J, with 6 bases between. The CDR3 is CASSLAGGNQPQHF. The CDR3 coding sequence is TGCGCCAGCAGCTTGGCCGGTGGCAATCAGCCCCAGCATTTT.

The rearrangement joins TRBV25-1 to TRBJ2-5; 9 bases match TRBD1. Germline V gives CDR1 MGHDK, CDR2 SYGVNS. The CDR3 has 15 residues. V lost 3 bases, J lost 5 bases, and 7 bases stayed unmatched. The chain's CDR3 is CASSDPGQGGETQYF. The CDR3 nucleotides are TGTGCCAGCAGTGACCCGGGACAGGGAGGGGAGACCCAGTACTTC. The whole variable domain, remainder taken from reference TRBV25-1 and TRBJ2-5, is EADIYQTPRYLVIGTGKKITLECSQTMGHDKMYWYQQDPGMELHLIHYSYGVNSTEKGDLSSESTVSRIRTEHFPLTLESARPSHTSQYLCASSDPGQGGETQYFGPGTRLLVL.

V is TRBV5-6 and J is TRBJ2-7; D uncertain. Germline V lookup: CDR1 SGHDT, CDR2 YYEEEE. Trimming left V 0 bases short and J 4 bases short, with 8 bases between. The CDR3 has 13 residues. CDR3 sequence: CASSLAWGYEQYF. CDR3 nucleotides: TGTGCCAGCAGCTTGGCCTGGGGTTACGAGCAGTACTTC.

The genes are TRBV5-1 and TRBJ1-1; TRBD1 agrees at 7 bases. The CDR3 is made up of 15 amino acids. Trimming took 0 bases from V and 5 from J; bases not matched to a gene: 7. Germline CDR1 and CDR2: SGHRS and YFSETQ. The CDR3 loop reads CASSLDGRQGTEAFF. CDR3 nucleotides: TGCGCCAGCAGCTTGGACGGAAGACAGGGAACTGAAGCTTTCTTT.

The chain recombines TRBV3-1 (or the pseudogene TRBV3-2) with TRBJ1-3, with a possible D match to TRBD1 (6 bases). The germline V gene has CDR1 LGHDT and CDR2 YNNKEL (reference sequence). CDR3 length: 16 amino acids. The V end lost 0 bases, the J end lost 4 bases, and 13 bases lay between the germline ends. CDR3 amino acids: CASSQDTGSPGNTIYF. The DNA for the CDR3 is TGTGCCAGCAGCCAAGACACAGGGAGCCCCGGAAACACCATATATTTT.

This clone is a singleton in its sample. This chain's CDR3 is CASSLFLAGGPGTDTQYF. The DNA of the CDR3 is TGCGCCAGCAGCTTGTTCCTAGCGGGGGGGCCCGGCACAGATACGCAGTATTTT. The chain employs TRBV5-1 and TRBJ2-3, with TRBD2 identical over 12 bases. The germline V gene has CDR1 SGHRS and CDR2 YFSETQ. There are 18 residues in the CDR3. V shed 1 base and J 1 base; nucleotides not matched to a gene: 7.

In DNA form, the CDR3 reads TGTGCCATCGGGACTAGCGGGAAAGATACGCAGTATTTT. This encodes CAIGTSGKDTQYF. The J gene is TRBJ2-3, the V gene TRBV10-3; 13 positions match TRBD2. CDR3 length: 13 residues. CDR1 and CDR2 (germline): ENHRY, SYGVKD. Germline trimming cut 8 bases from V and 5 bases from J; bases unmatched to any gene: 1.

This clone was observed a few times. This sequence joins TRBV3-1 (or the pseudogene TRBV3-2) and TRBJ1-5; 8 positions agree with TRBD1. Germline CDR1 LGHDT, CDR2 YNNKEL (reference sequence). The junction had 8 bases not matched to a gene; V was cut back by 4 bases and J by 6 bases. This CDR3 has 15 residues. The CDR3 spells CASSPPDRGPQPQHF. CDR3 in DNA: TGTGCCAGCAGCCCCCCCGACAGGGGCCCTCAGCCCCAGCATTTT.

V and J are TRBV14 and TRBJ2-3; 8 bases map to TRBD2. The CDR3 consists of 16 residues. Germline V lookup: CDR1 SGHDN, CDR2 FVKESK. V shed 4 bases, J shed 4 bases, and the junction held 10 bases outside the gene matches. Written as DNA, the CDR3 is TGTGCCAGCAGCCCTTCCCATGCAGCGGGGGCAGATACGCAGTATTTT. It encodes CASSPSHAAGADTQYF.

This chain links TRBV12-3 or TRBV12-4 with TRBJ1-2; no clear D. Trimming shortened V by 6 bases and J by 7 bases, and 12 bases separated the two germline ends. CDR3 length: 12 amino acids. The CDR3 bases are TGTGCCAGCAGCTCCCCGGTGGTTGGCTACACCTTC. This encodes CASSSPVVGYTF.

The chain links TRBV7-2 to TRBJ1-5; perhaps TRBD1 as D (6 bases). Germline CDR1 SGHTA, CDR2 FQGNSA. The CDR3 contains 13 residues. Trimming took 3 bases from V and 9 from J, leaving 12 bases between them. The CDR3 region is CASSFEGGRPQHF. The CDR3 nucleotides are TGTGCCAGCAGCTTCGAGGGGGGAAGGCCCCAGCATTTT.

The rearrangement links TRBV12-5 to TRBJ2-2; D is unclear. Germline CDR1 and CDR2: LGHNT and FRNRAP. This CDR3 region has 14 residues. Trimming removed 3 bases at V and 7 bases at J, with 12 bases between. CDR3 sequence reads: CASGFGGAGGELFF. DNA for the CDR3: TGTGCTAGTGGTTTCGGCGGTGCCGGCGGGGAGCTGTTTTTT.

The table lists this clone with a count of one. CDR3: CSVDRGQETQYF. As DNA, the CDR3 is TGCAGCGTAGACAGGGGTCAAGAGACCCAGTACTTC. J is TRBJ2-5 and V is TRBV29-1, with TRBD1 identical over 8 bases. The junction had 2 bases not matched to a gene; V was cut back by 6 bases and J by 2 bases. Germline-derived CDR1 and CDR2 are SQVTM and ANQGSEA. The CDR3 sequence is 12 residues long.

V and J are TRBV4-1 and TRBJ2-3; no definite D call. Germline V gene data show CDR1 as MGHRA and CDR2 as YSYEKL. Between the trimmed V and J ends, which lost 4 bases and 6 bases, there was a span of 14 bases. CDR3 length equals 14 residues. DNA of the CDR3: TGCGCCAGCAGCCGACCCACGGGCCATGATACGCAGTATTTT. It translates to CASSRPTGHDTQYF.

There are a few counts of this clone. The chain combines TRBV11-2 with TRBJ1-1; tentative D call: TRBD1 (6 bases). Trimming took off 5 bases at V and 1 base at J, with 11 bases between the two ends. Germline CDR1 and CDR2: SGHAT and FQNNGV. The CDR3 covers 14 residues. CDR3: CASSRDTRNTEAFF. CDR3 bases: TGTGCCAGCAGCCGGGACACTAGGAACACTGAAGCTTTCTTT.

The chain joins TRBV3-1 (or the pseudogene TRBV3-2) to TRBJ2-1; 8 bases agree with TRBD2. J lost 9 bases, V lost 1 base, and 5 bases had no gene match. CDR1 and CDR2 from the germline V gene are LGHDT and YNNKEL (reference sequence). The CDR3 has 14 residues. CDR3 sequence reads: CASSQGSGSLEQFF. In DNA form, the CDR3 reads TGTGCCAGCAGCCAAGGCAGCGGGAGCCTTGAGCAGTTCTTC.

The sample holds a few counts of this clone. The V gene is TRBV6-6, the J gene TRBJ2-2; D possibly corresponds to TRBD1 (6 bases). V shed 10 bases and J shed 5 bases, with 17 bases lying between them. Germline V CDR1 and CDR2: MNHNY, SVGAGI (reference sequence). This CDR3 has 14 amino acids. The CDR3 here is CATPRQGQTGELFF. CDR3 sequence (DNA): TGTGCCACCCCAAGGCAGGGACAAACCGGGGAGCTGTTTTTT.

This chain uses TRBV29-1 with TRBJ1-4; D gene ambiguous. Germline-derived CDR1 and CDR2 are SQVTM and ANQGSEA. V lost 1 base and J lost 5, with 5 bases in between. The CDR3 is made up of 12 amino acids. CDR3 sequence reads: CSVEGVNEKLFF. The CDR3 nucleotides read TGCAGCGTTGAAGGGGTCAATGAAAAACTGTTTTTT. The entire variable domain, with the rest obtained from reference TRBV29-1 and TRBJ1-4, is as follows: SAVISQKPSRDICQRGTSLTIQCQVDSQVTMMFWYRQQPGQSLTLIATANQGSEATYESGFVIDKFPISRPNLTFSTLTVSNMSPEDSSIYLCSVEGVNEKLFFGSGTQLSVL.

This chain connects TRBV18 to TRBJ1-5; TRBD1 aligns across 8 bases. The CDR3 length is 15 residues. V lost 3 bases and J lost 3; bases outside the gene matches: 4. Germline V gene lookup returns CDR1 KGHSH and CDR2 LQKENI. CDR3 coding DNA: TGTGCCAGCTCACCCCCGGGACAGGACAATCAGCCCCAGCATTTT. Translation: CASSPPGQDNQPQHF.

V is TRBV5-1 and J is TRBJ1-6; 8 bases map to TRBD1. Germline-derived CDR1 and CDR2 are SGHRS and YFSETQ. The CDR3 is 15 amino acids. V was pared by 0 bases and J by 7 bases, with 3 bases of the junction left unmatched. The CDR3 nucleotides read TGCGCCAGCAGCTTGGGGAACAGGGGGAATTCACCCCTCCACTTT. Protein product: CASSLGNRGNSPLHF. The entire variable domain, with the rest obtained from reference TRBV5-1 and TRBJ1-6, is as follows: KAGVTQTPRYLIKTRGQQVTLSCSPISGHRSVSWYQQTPGQGLQFLFEYFSETQRNKGNFPGRFSGRQFSNSRSEMNVSTLELGDSALYLCASSLGNRGNSPLHFGNGTRLTVT.

This clone was seen a few times. The rearrangement uses TRBV19 and TRBJ2-7, with 11 bases aligning to TRBD1. Germline V gene lookup returns CDR1 LNHDA and CDR2 SQIVND (reference sequence). CDR3 length equals 16 residues. After removal of 2 bases from V and 3 bases from J, the junction contained 6 bases not matched to a gene. The DNA for the CDR3 is TGTGCCAGTAGTATACCAACCGGGACAGGGGGCTACGAGCAGTACTTC. It codes for CASSIPTGTGGYEQYF.

The chain couples TRBV19 to TRBJ2-3; 9 bases match TRBD2. V lost 5 bases and J lost 6; bases outside the gene matches: 12. This CDR3 is built from 16 residues. CDR1 and CDR2 (germline): LNHDA, SQIVND (reference sequence). The DNA of the CDR3 is TGTGCCAGTAGTCGGGCTAGCGGGGTCGCGGGGGATACGCAGTATTTT. Encoded protein: CASSRASGVAGDTQYF.

The CDR3: CASSPRGRGQGQPQHF. CDR3 DNA: TGTGCCAGCTCACCCCGCGGCAGGGGGCAGGGTCAGCCCCAGCATTTT. The V call is TRBV18, the J call TRBJ1-5; TRBD1 aligns across 8 bases. V dropped 3 bases and J dropped 6; count of bases not matched to a gene: 10. Germline V gene data show CDR1 as KGHSH and CDR2 as LQKENI. This CDR3 comprises 16 residues.

V and J are TRBV11-2 and TRBJ1-2; D is undetermined. Germline CDR1 is SGHAT and CDR2 is FQNNGV. V was pared by 0 bases and J by 1 base, with 9 bases between. This CDR3 region has 15 residues. CDR3: CASSLEGGRNYGYTF. As DNA, the CDR3 is TGTGCCAGCAGCTTAGAAGGCGGGCGTAACTATGGCTACACCTTC.

The chain recombines TRBV2 with TRBJ2-1, with D perhaps matching TRBD1 (6 bases). This CDR3 comprises 14 residues. The germline V and J ends were trimmed by 7 bases and 2 bases, with 12 bases remaining between them. The V gene's germline CDR1 is SNHLY and CDR2 FYNNEI. The CDR3, as DNA: TGTGCCAGCAAACAGGGTCGGACCTACAATGAGCAGTTCTTC. Amino acid sequence: CASKQGRTYNEQFF. Full variable domain (remainder filled in from reference TRBV2 and TRBJ2-1): EPEVTQTPSHQVTQMGQEVILRCVPISNHLYFYWYRQILGQKVEFLVSFYNNEISEKSEIFDDQFSVERPDGSNFTLKIRSTKLEDSAMYFCASKQGRTYNEQFFGPGTRLTVL.